This T cell receptor beta chain was recorded in a study of control samples from healthy donors and cancer patients. Libraries were prepared by immunoSEQ multiplex PCR; TCRdb keeps only in-frame clonotypes and omits some of them. The data show about 160,000 clones, about 94% seen once. The V and J ends lost 6 bases and 4 bases respectively, with 9 bases between them. Germline values: CDR1 MDHEN, CDR2 SYDVKM. The CDR3 loop spans 12 amino acids. The sample taken for sequencing was blood. The rearrangement uses TRBV28 and TRBJ1-2; D gene uncertain. This TCR was recovered from a woman aged 40 to 49 in good health. DNA of the CDR3: TGTGCCAGCAGCCAGACTGTCTATGGCTACACCTTC. Encoded protein: CASSQTVYGYTF.